This T cell receptor beta chain appears in the sequencing data of a study of response to subunit inactivated influenza vaccine. Study-wide results and limits: T cells newly recruited by each seasonal influenza vaccination are few, the authors suggested.

TCRdb reanalysed the RT-PCR reads using MiXCR and keeps one entry per CDR3 protein. Altogether approximately 730,000 distinct CDR3 sequences are present, more than 11% being singletons, with the ten largest covering roughly 6.4%. In the case of this clonotype: Its target is not known.

Germline values: CDR1 SGHTA, CDR2 FQGNSA. The V gene lost 5 bases and the J gene lost 5 bases, with 19 bases spanning the gap. The CDR3 extends over 16 amino acids. The sequence was obtained from a man aged 50 to 60 who received an inactivated influenza vaccine. The chain is built from TRBV7-2 and TRBJ1-5; tentative D call: TRBD1 (5 bases). Material: PBMCs from blood, obtained 14 to 15 days before vaccination. The chain's CDR3 is CASSLLGRGVHQPQHF. The CDR3 coding sequence is TGTGCCAGCAGCCTCTTAGGACGAGGGGTCCATCAGCCCCAGCATTTT.